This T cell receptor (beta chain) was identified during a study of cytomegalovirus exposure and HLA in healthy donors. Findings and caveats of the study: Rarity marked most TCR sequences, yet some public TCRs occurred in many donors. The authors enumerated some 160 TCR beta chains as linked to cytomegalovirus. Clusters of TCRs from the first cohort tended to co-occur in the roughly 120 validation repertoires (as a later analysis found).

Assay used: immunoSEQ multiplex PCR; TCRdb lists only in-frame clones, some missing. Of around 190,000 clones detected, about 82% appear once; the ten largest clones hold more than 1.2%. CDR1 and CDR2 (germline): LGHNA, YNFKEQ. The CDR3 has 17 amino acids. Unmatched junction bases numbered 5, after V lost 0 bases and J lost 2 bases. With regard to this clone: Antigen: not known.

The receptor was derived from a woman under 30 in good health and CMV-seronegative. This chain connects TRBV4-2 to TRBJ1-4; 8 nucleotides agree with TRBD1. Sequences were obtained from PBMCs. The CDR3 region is CASSQDPRQGTNEKLFF. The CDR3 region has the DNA TGTGCCAGCAGCCAAGACCCCCGACAGGGGACTAATGAAAAACTGTTTTTT.